This TCR beta chain originates from a study of blood T cell repertoires in COVID-19 (dated by TCRdb to 2018 to 2021). In terms of the full investigation: Samples from collaborators originated in the United States, Italy and Spain and spanned both the acute and convalescent phases of COVID-19. The prospective study material was composed of cDNA or gDNA derived from T cells, B-cell-depleted T cells, or PBMCs. Deeply sampled blood TCRbeta repertoires from subjects exposed to, actively infected with, or recovered from COVID-19 were included in the dataset. The repertoires were released in a freely available public database intended as a resource for research on the immune response to SARS-CoV-2. Samples were obtained from the ongoing ImmuneRACE study (first 160 participants) and from 1,254 subjects provided by 6 global collaborators. Nearly every sample came with metadata listing a de-identified subject ID, COVID-19 status, age in years and sex. Where available, HLA class I and class II types were obtained from metadata supplied by the sample provider rather than from assay-based typing. Beyond this particular receptor, the publication reports: Clinical and demographic metadata were provided uncurated, with the amount varying by source and participant.

CDR1 and CDR2 are read off the germline V gene (reference sequence) as MNHEY and SMNVEV. The CDR3 numbers 15 residues from cysteine through phenylalanine. Solely the CDR3 DNA is kept, with 45 bases framed from the first base. Trimming leaves V shorter by 6 bases and J shorter by 1 base, with the junction holding 8 bases beyond the gene matches. Each collaborating institution followed its own protocols to collect whole blood in K2EDTA tubes. Collaborator samples were shipped for TCRbeta analysis as frozen whole blood, isolated PBMCs, or DNA extracted from either sample type. Concerning this clone: The antigen it recognizes is unknown. Base qualities are not provided; no much larger clone lies one nucleotide away.

The immunoSEQ Assay, a bias-controlled multiplex PCR, was used to amplify TCRbeta CDR3 regions from genomic DNA. The authors' pipeline ran thus. The number of nucleated cells in each sample was estimated by amplification of reference gene primers within the assay. To quantify the absolute abundance of each unique TCRbeta CDR3 rearrangement, sequence reads were collapsed and filtered. For each sample, productive Simpson clonality was calculated by taking the square root of Simpson's diversity index across productive rearrangements. This is the immuneACCESS table as TCRdb keeps it, with only in-frame sequences that have V and J called. A part of the clones is gone; compared with another copy, unresolved V genes explain less than half, and the rest is unexplained. The V and J calls and clone size are taken from that table; D and trimming were inferred from the DNA. The sample table records approximately 260,000 clones; about 87% of these occur just once. About 9.1% of the sample goes to the ten largest clones.

The sequenced sample was peripheral blood. Here the chain combines TRBV27 and TRBJ1-1, and 7 junction bases match TRBD1. This receptor was identified in a human donor in a cohort sampled during active COVID-19. The encoded CDR3 is CASRIPYRGNTEAFF. The DNA reads TGTGCCAGCAGAATCCCTTACAGGGGGAACACTGAAGCTTTCTTT.